The rows below give T cell receptor beta chains drawn from one sample of a study of blood T cells in healthy people across ages. Each CDR3 protein gets one entry after TCRdb re-called the 5' RACE reads with MiXCR. The table shows some 1.4 million distinct CDR3 sequences, with around 39% occurring only once. What was sequenced was blood. The receptors stem from a woman between 18 and 29 years old in good health. The CDR3 runs from the conserved cysteine through the conserved F or W. D genes are given only for firm matches. Size tells how often a clone was seen (once, few, many) or the class of an expanded clone, and some rows leave it out.

clone_size: .
cdr3_length: 15
d_call: .
v_call: TRBV5-1
j_call: TRBJ2-7
cdr3_aa: CASRADGTSTYEQYF
cdr3_nt: TGCGCCAGCAGAGCGGACGGGACATCTACCTACGAGCAGTACTTC

clone_size: few
cdr3_length: 15
d_call: TRBD1
v_call: TRBV7-9
j_call: TRBJ2-1
cdr3_aa: CASAFRDRAHNEQFF
cdr3_nt: TGTGCCAGCGCCTTCCGGGACAGGGCCCACAATGAGCAGTTCTTC

clone_size: .
cdr3_length: 14
d_call: .
v_call: TRBV20-1
j_call: TRBJ1-5
cdr3_aa: CSATQGNSNQPQHF
cdr3_nt: TGCAGTGCCACACAGGGAAATAGCAATCAGCCCCAGCATTTT

clone_size: .
cdr3_length: 14
d_call: TRBD1
v_call: TRBV5-1
j_call: TRBJ2-7
cdr3_aa: CASSSGDRVYEQYF
cdr3_nt: TGCGCCAGCAGCTCCGGGGACAGGGTGTACGAGCAGTACTTC

clone_size: once
cdr3_length: 13
d_call: .
v_call: TRBV13
j_call: TRBJ2-7
cdr3_aa: CASSLGSRNEQYF
cdr3_nt: TGTGCCAGCAGCTTAGGAAGTAGAAACGAGCAGTACTTC

clone_size: .
cdr3_length: 11
d_call: TRBD1
v_call: TRBV12-3/TRBV12-4
j_call: TRBJ1-2
cdr3_aa: CASQGANGYTF
cdr3_nt: TGTGCCAGTCAGGGGGCGAATGGCTACACCTTC

clone_size: .
cdr3_length: 16
d_call: .
v_call: TRBV13
j_call: TRBJ2-1
cdr3_aa: CASSLVGGGLCDEQFF
cdr3_nt: TGTGCCAGCAGCTTAGTTGGGGGGGGGCTTTGTGATGAGCAGTTCTTC

clone_size: few
cdr3_length: 14
d_call: .
v_call: TRBV28
j_call: TRBJ2-1
cdr3_aa: CASSRIGGDNEQFF
cdr3_nt: TGTGCCAGCAGCCGAATCGGGGGCGACAATGAGCAGTTCTTC

clone_size: .
cdr3_length: 12
d_call: TRBD1
v_call: TRBV10-3
j_call: TRBJ2-1
cdr3_aa: CAIRRQGDEQFF
cdr3_nt: TGTGCCATCAGGAGACAGGGAGATGAGCAGTTCTTC

clone_size: .
cdr3_length: 18
d_call: TRBD1
v_call: TRBV7-2
j_call: TRBJ2-1
cdr3_aa: CASSHIRDSIESRETQFF
cdr3_nt: TGTGCTAGCAGCCACATCCGGGACAGCATAGAATCTAGGGAGACCCAGTTCTTC

clone_size: once
cdr3_length: 13
d_call: TRBD1
v_call: TRBV29-1
j_call: TRBJ2-7
cdr3_aa: CSATGGTDYEQYF
cdr3_nt: TGCAGCGCGACAGGGGGAACTGACTACGAGCAGTACTTC

clone_size: .
cdr3_length: 17
d_call: TRBD1
v_call: TRBV29-1
j_call: TRBJ1-6
cdr3_aa: CSVASSRGDSYNSPLHF
cdr3_nt: TGCAGCGTGGCCAGCTCCAGGGGGGACTCCTATAATTCACCCCTCCACTTT

clone_size: few
cdr3_length: 15
d_call: .
v_call: TRBV28
j_call: TRBJ1-1
cdr3_aa: CASSPTGSLRAEAFF
cdr3_nt: TGTGCCAGCAGTCCAACGGGATCCCTAAGGGCTGAAGCTTTCTTT

clone_size: .
cdr3_length: 15
d_call: TRBD2
v_call: TRBV18
j_call: TRBJ2-7
cdr3_aa: CASSPNLAGANEQYF
cdr3_nt: TGTGCCAGCTCACCTAATTTAGCGGGGGCCAACGAGCAGTACTTC

clone_size: .
cdr3_length: 15
d_call: TRBD2
v_call: TRBV28
j_call: TRBJ2-5
cdr3_aa: CASTSLAAGGETQYF
cdr3_nt: TGTGCCAGCACCTCACTAGCGGCGGGGGGAGAGACCCAGTACTTC

clone_size: few
cdr3_length: 16
d_call: TRBD2
v_call: TRBV11-2
j_call: TRBJ2-1
cdr3_aa: CASSLVGGLLGNEQFF
cdr3_nt: TGTGCCAGCAGCTTAGTGGGGGGGTTACTAGGTAATGAGCAGTTCTTC